Included here is one TCR beta chain sequence, with context. This record comes from a study of blood T cell repertoires in COVID-19. Study at large: Samples representing acute and convalescent COVID-19 were sourced from the United States, Italy and Spain.

Trimming took 4 bases from V and 4 from J; bases not matched to a gene: 6. CDR1 is MDHEN, CDR2 SYDVKM, per germline. This CDR3 has 15 residues. Under the authors' procedure: How many nucleated cells were present was estimated from reference gene primer amplification. Generated by immunoSEQ multiplex PCR, the TCRdb table keeps only in-frame clones and is missing some. D and trimming come from the DNA, and the V and J calls and clone size come from that table. The profile shows about 360,000 clones, approximately 77% of them singletons. Sequencing was carried out using peripheral blood. The TCR originated in a human donor with acute or convalescent COVID-19. The donor label of this sample is uncertain. This chain uses TRBV28 with TRBJ1-4, with 7 positions matching TRBD1. DNA for the CDR3: TGTGCCAGCAGTTCCCCTGACAGGGTTAATGAAAAACTGTTTTTT. Translated, it gives CASSSPDRVNEKLFF.